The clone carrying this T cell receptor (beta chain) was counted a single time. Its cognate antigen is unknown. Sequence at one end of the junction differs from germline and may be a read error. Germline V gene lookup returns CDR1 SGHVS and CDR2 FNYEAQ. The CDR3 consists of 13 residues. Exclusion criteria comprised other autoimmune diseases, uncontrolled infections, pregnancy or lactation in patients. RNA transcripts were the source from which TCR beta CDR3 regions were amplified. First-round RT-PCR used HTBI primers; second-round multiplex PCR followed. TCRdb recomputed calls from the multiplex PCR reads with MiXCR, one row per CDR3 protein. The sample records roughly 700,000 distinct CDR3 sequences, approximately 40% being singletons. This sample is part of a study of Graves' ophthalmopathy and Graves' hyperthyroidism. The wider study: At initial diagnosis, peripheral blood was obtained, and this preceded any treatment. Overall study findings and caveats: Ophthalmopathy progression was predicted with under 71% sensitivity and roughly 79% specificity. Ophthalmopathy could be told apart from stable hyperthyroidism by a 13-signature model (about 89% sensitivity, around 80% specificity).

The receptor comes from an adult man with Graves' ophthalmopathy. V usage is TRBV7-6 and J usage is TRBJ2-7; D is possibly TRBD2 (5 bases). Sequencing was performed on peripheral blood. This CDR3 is CASSLQDSYEQCF. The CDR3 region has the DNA TGTGCCAGCAGCTTACAGGACTCCTACGAGCAGTGCTTC. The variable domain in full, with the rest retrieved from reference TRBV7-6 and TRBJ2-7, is GAGVSQSPRYKVTKRGQDVALRCDPISGHVSLYWYRQALGQGPEFLTYFNYEAQQDKSGLPNDRFSAERPEGSISTLTIQRTEQRDSAMYRCASSLQDSYEQCFGPGTRLTVT.